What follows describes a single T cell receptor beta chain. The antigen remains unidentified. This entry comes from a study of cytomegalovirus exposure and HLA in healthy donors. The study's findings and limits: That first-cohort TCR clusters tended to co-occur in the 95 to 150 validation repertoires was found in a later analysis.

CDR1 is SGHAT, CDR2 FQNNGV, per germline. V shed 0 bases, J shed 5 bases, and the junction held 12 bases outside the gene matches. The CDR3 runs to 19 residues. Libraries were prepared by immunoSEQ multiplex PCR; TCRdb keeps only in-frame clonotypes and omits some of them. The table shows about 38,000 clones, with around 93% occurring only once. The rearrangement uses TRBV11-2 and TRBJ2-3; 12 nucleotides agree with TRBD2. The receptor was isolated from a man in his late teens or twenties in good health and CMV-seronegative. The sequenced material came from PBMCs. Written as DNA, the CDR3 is TGTGCCAGCAGCTTAGAATACCCGCAAGGACTAGCGGGAAGAGATACGCAGTATTTT. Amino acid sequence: CASSLEYPQGLAGRDTQYF.